The 23 T cell receptor beta chains given below trace back to one sample, sequenced in a study of T cell repertoires in cytomegalovirus infection. TCRdb analysed the reads with MiXCR anew, one entry per CDR3 protein. The sample holds 630,000 or so distinct CDR3 sequences; roughly 26% are singletons and the top ten take 7% to 9%. The sequenced material came from CD8+ T cells from PBMCs. The receptors originated from a human donor in good health (CMV status not recorded). Some clones in this sample may be carry-over from other donors' samples.

This clonotype was seen more than once but under ten times. This chain joins TRBV20-1 and TRBJ1-2, with 7 nucleotides matching TRBD1. Trimming took 4 bases from V and 2 from J; bases not matched to a gene: 4. The CDR3 runs to 13 residues. CDR1 is DFQATT, CDR2 SNEGSKA, per germline (reference sequence). CDR3 amino acids: CSATSTGNYGYTF. The CDR3 bases are TGCAGTGCTACCTCGACAGGGAACTATGGCTACACCTTC.

Here the CDR3 DNA reads TGTGCCAGCGGCCGGGGGGTGTGGGAGCAGTTCTTC. As protein: CASGRGVWEQFF. V is TRBV27 and J is TRBJ2-1; 7 nucleotides match TRBD2. Germline loops: CDR1 MNHEY, CDR2 SMNVEV (reference sequence). The CDR3 spans 12 residues. The junction had 8 bases not matched to a gene; V was cut back by 8 bases and J by 10 bases.

This clonotype turned up a few times. The gene calls are TRBV29-1 and TRBJ2-1; unclear D gene. This CDR3 comprises 12 residues. With 2 bases removed from V and 7 bases from J, the gap between germline ends came to 9 bases. The germline CDR1 and CDR2 sequences are SQVTM and ANQGSEA. CDR3 nucleotide sequence: TGCAGCGTTGAATTTGAAGGGAATGAGCAGTTCTTC. This gives the protein CSVEFEGNEQFF.

This clonotype was recorded at least ten times. The chain uses TRBV6-5 and TRBJ2-7; D gene uncertain. This CDR3 has 15 residues. Germline CDR1 is MNHEY and CDR2 is SVGAGI. V lost 0 bases, J lost 2 bases, and 11 bases lay in between. The CDR3 DNA reads as TGTGCCAGCAGTTACTCCTGGGAAAGCCCCTACGAGCAGTACTTC. Protein: CASSYSWESPYEQYF.

Note on this clonotype: This sequence may be a read error, since a much larger clone differs from it by one base. The chain recombines TRBV7-8 with TRBJ1-6; D perhaps matches TRBD1 (5 bases). This CDR3 spans 17 amino acids. From germline, CDR1 is SGHVS and CDR2 FQNEAQ. V dropped 5 bases and J dropped 5 bases, with 19 bases sitting between them. CDR3 bases: TGTGCCAGCAGCCCAACGGGGGGGTGGCCCCATAATTCACCCCTCCACTTT. It yields the protein CASSPTGGWPHNSPLHF.

This clonotype appeared a few times. The CDR3: CASSLGTRTRTDTQYF. CDR3 nucleotides: TGTGCCAGCAGCTTAGGGACCAGAACCCGCACAGATACGCAGTATTTT. The rearrangement uses TRBV11-2 and TRBJ2-3, with no clear D. V lost 1 base and J lost 1, with 12 bases in between. Germline-derived CDR1 and CDR2 are SGHAT and FQNNGV. This CDR3 spans 16 amino acids.

The sample holds a few counts of this clonotype. The chain joins TRBV10-3 to TRBJ2-5; the match to TRBD2 covers 9 bases. In germline, CDR1 is ENHRY, CDR2 SYGVKD. The length of the CDR3 is 12 residues. After removal of 11 bases from V and 5 bases from J, the junction contained 6 bases not matched to a gene. The CDR3 region has the DNA TGTGCCTGCGGGGGGGCTGGCGAGACCCAGTACTTC. The encoded protein is CACGGAGETQYF.

The chain uses TRBV2 and TRBJ2-3; TRBD2 matches 11 bases. Germline V gene sequence: CDR1 SNHLY, CDR2 FYNNEI. V gave up 6 bases and J gave up 0 bases; unmatched junction bases: 8. This CDR3 comprises 17 residues. CDR3 coding DNA: TGTGCCAGCAGAGAGACTAGCGGGGTTCCTAGCACAGATACGCAGTATTTT. It is translated as CASRETSGVPSTDTQYF.

V gene TRBV6-2 or TRBV6-3 combines with J gene TRBJ2-2; D possibly corresponds to TRBD1 (6 bases). Trimming took off 5 bases at V and 6 bases at J, with 10 bases between the two ends. Germline CDR1 reads MNHEY; CDR2 reads SVGEGT. The CDR3 has 13 amino acids. Written as DNA, the CDR3 is TGTGCCAGCAGTCTCGAGGGGGCCGGGGAGCTGTTTTTT. Amino acid sequence: CASSLEGAGELFF.

This clonotype was seen many times. The chain recombines TRBV7-8 with TRBJ1-2, with D possibly being TRBD1 (6 bases). Germline CDR1 SGHVS, CDR2 FQNEAQ. This CDR3 has 16 amino acids. Trimming stripped 8 bases from V and 4 bases from J, with 23 bases between. The CDR3 region has the DNA TGTGCCAGCGGACCCGAAGGGGCAGGGGATCTCTATGGCTACACCTTC. Protein product: CASGPEGAGDLYGYTF.

This clonotype was detected many times. CDR3 protein: CASSSGWGGGDDYEQYV. The CDR3 region has the DNA TGTGCCAGCAGTAGCGGCTGGGGGGGGGGAGATGACTACGAGCAGTACGTC. The V gene is TRBV6-1, the J gene TRBJ2-7; TRBD2 matches 7 bases. This CDR3 contains 17 residues. Germline lookup yields CDR1 MNHNS and CDR2 SASEGT. V dropped 5 bases and J dropped 3; count of bases not matched to a gene: 16.

V and J are TRBV7-6 and TRBJ1-1, with D perhaps matching TRBD1 (5 bases). This CDR3 has 13 residues. Between the trimmed V and J ends, which lost 2 bases and 6 bases, there was a span of 10 bases. CDR1 and CDR2 (germline): SGHVS, FNYEAQ. The CDR3 coding sequence is TGTGCCAGCAGCTTATCAGGGAAAGCTGAAGCTTTCTTT. It specifies CASSLSGKAEAFF.

Details on this clonotype: The CDR3 ends on some other residue instead of the conserved phenylalanine or tryptophan, so this is likely a read error. The chain is built from TRBV5-1 and TRBJ2-2; no clear D. This CDR3 region has 14 residues. Germline CDR1 reads SGHRS; CDR2 reads YFSETQ. The V end was cut by 0 bases, the J end by 3 bases, with 6 bases between. CDR3 in amino acids: CASSLGSYTGELFS. The CDR3 DNA is TGCGCCAGCAGCTTGGGATCCTACACCGGGGAGCTGTTTTCT.

This clonotype appeared many times. This rearrangement joins TRBV6-5 to TRBJ2-2; TRBD1 might be the D (5 bases). The CDR3 is 15 residues long. Trimming took off 3 bases at V and 0 bases at J, with 8 bases between the two ends. From germline, CDR1 is MNHEY and CDR2 SVGAGI. The CDR3 protein is CASSYQTANTGELFF. The CDR3 bases are TGTGCCAGCAGTTATCAGACAGCGAACACCGGGGAGCTGTTTTTT.

J is TRBJ2-5 and V is TRBV14; TRBD2 agrees at 8 bases. The CDR3 runs 17 residues. Germline V CDR1 and CDR2: SGHDN, FVKESK. V trimming: 4 bases; J trimming: 7 bases; junction bases outside the gene matches: 17. The CDR3 region has the DNA TGTGCCAGCAGCCGGTCTCCGGGGACTAGGGACTTGGGGACCCAGTACTTC. Translated, it gives CASSRSPGTRDLGTQYF.

This chain joins TRBV2 and TRBJ2-1; 11 nucleotides agree with TRBD1. The ends lost 10 bases at V and 6 bases at J; junction bases unmatched: 8. Germline V lookup: CDR1 SNHLY, CDR2 FYNNEI. The CDR3 has 14 amino acids. CDR3 nucleotides: TGTGCCACCTTACGGACAGGGGGCTTCAATGAGCAGTTCTTC. Protein product: CATLRTGGFNEQFF.

This clonotype was found many times. The chain employs TRBV7-2 and TRBJ2-7; D is uncertain. Germline CDR1 and CDR2: SGHTA and FQGNSA. V was trimmed by 1 base and J by 3 bases, leaving 10 bases between them. CDR3 length equals 14 residues. The CDR3 coding sequence is TGTGCCAGCAGCTTAGGGACCCAGGTCTACGAGCAGTACTTC. It is translated as CASSLGTQVYEQYF.

The chain recombines TRBV7-9 with TRBJ2-7, with a possible D match to TRBD2 (6 bases). V lost 5 bases and J 7 bases, leaving 15 bases between the germline ends. The germline V gene encodes CDR1 SEHNR and CDR2 FQNEAQ (reference sequence). This CDR3 has 13 amino acids. The CDR3 reads CASSAGGRGEQYV. The DNA for the CDR3 is TGTGCCAGCAGCGCCGGAGGGAGAGGGGAGCAGTACGTC.

For this clonotype: This may be a read error, as it is one base from a much larger clone. This chain connects TRBV3-1 to TRBJ1-3; TRBD1 is a possible D gene (5 bases). CDR3 length: 16 residues. Germline loops: CDR1 LGHDT, CDR2 YNNKEL (reference sequence). CDR3 loop: CASSPWDSSSGNIIYF. The CDR3 coding sequence is TGTGCCAGCAGCCCCTGGGACTCGAGCTCTGGAAACATCATATATTTT.

V is TRBV28 and J is TRBJ2-1; D is undetermined. V lost 1 base, J lost 10 bases, and 20 bases lay in between. There are 16 residues in the CDR3. The germline CDR1 and CDR2 sequences are MDHEN and SYDVKM. This chain's CDR3 is CASSLSGRLRNPEQFF. CDR3 nucleotide sequence: TGTGCCAGCAGTTTATCGGGCCGGTTGAGAAACCCAGAGCAGTTCTTC.

The chain combines TRBV7-4 with TRBJ2-7; 9 bases are a match to TRBD2. Looked up from germline, CDR1 is SGHVT and CDR2 is SQSDAQ. V trimming: 5 bases; J trimming: 1 base; junction bases outside the gene matches: 9. The CDR3 has 16 residues. CDR3 in amino acids: CASSISLAGPSYEQYF. The CDR3 coding sequence is TGTGCCAGCAGCATTTCCCTAGCGGGGCCTTCCTACGAGCAGTACTTC.

The chain is built from TRBV9 and TRBJ1-3, with TRBD1 as a possible D gene (5 bases). V was pared by 1 base and J by 0 bases, with 14 bases between. Germline V gene data show CDR1 as SGDLS and CDR2 as YYNGEE. This CDR3 spans 17 amino acids. This CDR3 reads CASSVSSGRDSGNTIYF. Here the CDR3 DNA reads TGTGCCAGCAGCGTATCTTCTGGCAGGGACTCTGGAAACACCATATATTTT.

The chain uses TRBV7-9 and TRBJ1-6; 7 bases match TRBD1. Germline V gives CDR1 SEHNR, CDR2 FQNEAQ (reference sequence). V lost 5 bases to trimming and J lost 6 bases; unmatched junction nucleotides: 10. CDR3 length: 16 residues. CDR3 residues: CASSPRTGSTNSPLHF. The CDR3 DNA is TGTGCCAGCAGCCCCCGGACAGGTTCAACTAATTCACCCCTCCACTTT.